Each of the 31 T cell receptor beta chains below was sequenced from the same sample in a study of a mutant IDH1 vaccine in newly diagnosed glioma. Specified time point: week 11, during vaccination. Doses consisted of 300 ug of mutant IDH1 20-mer peptide each, paired with topical imiquimod. No antigen has been identified for these receptors. Profiled with immunoSEQ multiplex PCR; TCRdb holds only in-frame clones, not every one. The top ten hold about 2.2% of the sample, which has about 40,000 clones, less than 90% seen once. The source was PBMCs, collected from a glioma patient whose treatment included an IDH1 peptide vaccine. The receptors stem from a man aged 40-49 years with glioma.

The chain has TRBV7-2 and TRBJ2-7; D is uncertain. Trimming removed 2 bases at V and 2 bases at J, with 7 bases between. Germline values: CDR1 SGHTA, CDR2 FQGNSA. There are 13 residues in the CDR3. CDR3 sequence reads: CASSLRGTYEQYF. The CDR3 DNA follows: TGTGCCAGCAGCTTAAGAGGTACCTACGAGCAGTACTTC.

The chain uses TRBV10-3 and TRBJ2-7; possibly TRBD2 for D (6 bases). This CDR3 has 13 residues. The germline V gene encodes CDR1 ENHRY and CDR2 SYGVKD. V was trimmed by 6 bases and J by 0 bases, leaving 9 bases between them. CDR3 sequence: CAIRTSSSYEQYF. The CDR3 DNA reads TGTGCCATCAGGACTAGTAGCTCCTACGAGCAGTACTTC.

The chain employs TRBV28 and TRBJ2-2, with 8 bases matching TRBD2. Trimming cost V 7 bases and J 3 bases; bases outside gene matches: 1. The CDR3 runs 13 residues. The germline V gene has CDR1 MDHEN and CDR2 SYDVKM. The CDR3 protein is CASKAGDTGELFF. CDR3 in DNA: TGTGCCAGCAAAGCGGGAGACACCGGGGAGCTGTTTTTT. The full variable domain, its missing parts supplied by reference TRBV28 and TRBJ2-2, is DVKVTQSSRYLVKRTGEKVFLECVQDMDHENMFWYRQDPGLGLRLIYFSYDVKMKEKGDIPEGYSVSREKKERFSLILESASTNQTSMYLCASKAGDTGELFFGEGSRLTVL.

V gene TRBV10-3 combines with J gene TRBJ2-1; 10 bases map to TRBD2. The V gene's germline CDR1 is ENHRY and CDR2 SYGVKD. V shed 6 bases and J 10 bases; nucleotides not matched to a gene: 12. This CDR3 comprises 15 residues. CDR3 bases: TGTGCCATCAGGTCGAATAGCGGGAGGTTCGAGGAGCAGTTCTTC. Encoded protein: CAIRSNSGRFEEQFF.

This chain connects TRBV5-1 to TRBJ1-4; TRBD1 might be the D (6 bases). From germline, CDR1 is SGHRS and CDR2 YFSETQ. The CDR3 consists of 15 residues. With 0 bases removed from V and 8 bases from J, the gap between germline ends came to 14 bases. This chain's CDR3 is CASSLEAGAGEKLFF. The DNA of the CDR3 is TGCGCCAGCAGCTTGGAGGCAGGGGCGGGGGAAAAACTGTTTTTT.

The CDR3 region is CASSQETGFNTGELFF. The CDR3, as DNA: TGCGCCAGCAGCCAAGAGACAGGGTTCAACACCGGGGAGCTGTTTTTT. The chain couples TRBV4-1 to TRBJ2-2; TRBD1 agrees at 7 bases. Germline CDR1 MGHRA, CDR2 YSYEKL. This CDR3 spans 16 amino acids. Germline trimming cut 0 bases from V and 2 bases from J; bases unmatched to any gene: 3.

This chain links TRBV11-2 with TRBJ2-7; D may be TRBD1 (5 bases). Trimming stripped 1 base from V and 5 bases from J, with 6 bases between. This CDR3 has 12 residues. Germline values: CDR1 SGHAT, CDR2 FQNNGV. The CDR3: CASSLAGHEQYF. In DNA, the CDR3 is TGTGCCAGCAGCTTAGCAGGGCACGAGCAGTACTTC.

The chain employs TRBV7-9 and TRBJ2-7; TRBD1 matches at 12 bases. Per the germline V gene, CDR1 is SEHNR and CDR2 is FQNEAQ (reference sequence). The CDR3 totals 17 residues. V gave up 1 base and J gave up 4 bases; unmatched junction bases: 8. DNA for the CDR3: TGTGCCAGCAGCTTAGTGTGGGGGACAGGGGGCTGGTACGAGCAGTACTTC. Protein product: CASSLVWGTGGWYEQYF.

CDR3 protein: CASSFRGATSGIGNEQFF. The DNA for the CDR3 is TGTGCCAGCAGCTTCCGGGGGGCAACTAGCGGGATAGGGAATGAGCAGTTCTTC. The chain carries TRBV7-2 and TRBJ2-1, with 10 bases fitting TRBD2. Germline V gene sequence: CDR1 SGHTA, CDR2 FQGNSA. V shed 3 bases, J shed 7 bases, and the junction held 15 bases outside the gene matches. The CDR3 is 18 amino acids.

The gene calls are TRBV7-2 and TRBJ2-3; D might be TRBD2 (6 bases). Germline V gene lookup returns CDR1 SGHTA and CDR2 FQGNSA. V gave up 0 bases and J gave up 5 bases, with 9 bases separating them. This CDR3 region has 14 residues. The CDR3 loop is CASSLASGRDTQYF. The DNA of the CDR3 is TGTGCCAGCAGCTTAGCTAGCGGAAGAGATACGCAGTATTTT.

The J gene is TRBJ2-7, the V gene TRBV2; perhaps TRBD2 as D (6 bases). Per the germline V gene, CDR1 is SNHLY and CDR2 is FYNNEI. The V end was cut by 2 bases, the J end by 6 bases, with 20 bases between. This CDR3 has 16 amino acids. Here the CDR3 reads CASSEQVADPRAEQYF. The CDR3 bases are TGTGCCAGCAGTGAACAGGTAGCGGACCCAAGGGCCGAGCAGTACTTC.

The chain joins TRBV6-5 to TRBJ2-7; 7 nucleotides align to TRBD1. J gave up 6 bases and V 5 bases, and 4 bases lay outside the gene matches. The V gene's germline CDR1 is MNHEY and CDR2 SVGAGI. CDR3 length: 12 amino acids. The CDR3 DNA reads TGTGCCAGCAGTAAGGGACAGAGCGAGCAGTACTTC. Translating it yields CASSKGQSEQYF.

The chain links TRBV25-1 to TRBJ1-3; a weak D match, TRBD1 (5 bases). CDR1 and CDR2 (germline): MGHDK, SYGVNS. The CDR3 runs 15 residues. V was cut by 5 bases and J by 4 bases, with 15 bases left in between. The CDR3: CASSPPGGGGNTIYF. The CDR3 nucleotides are TGTGCCAGCAGTCCCCCGGGGGGGGGAGGAAACACCATATATTTT.

The V and J genes are TRBV4-2 and TRBJ2-7; TRBD2 matches at 12 bases. CDR3 length: 15 residues. Germline assignment: CDR1 LGHNA and CDR2 YNFKEQ. V gave up 3 bases and J gave up 6 bases; unmatched junction bases: 6. CDR3 DNA: TGTGCCAGCAGCCAGCGGACTAGCGGGGAACGCGAGCAGTACTTC. Its translation: CASSQRTSGEREQYF.

The rearrangement links TRBV5-1 to TRBJ2-5, with D possibly being TRBD2 (6 bases). The DNA end is more similar to TRBJ2-7, so the J call may be wrong. CDR3 size: 14 residues. Germline CDR1 reads SGHRS; CDR2 reads YFSETQ. The DNA for the CDR3 is TGCGCCAGCAGCAGCTACGGGGGTCAGGGCGAGCAGTACTTC. This codes for CASSSYGGQGEQYF.

The chain is built from TRBV18 and TRBJ2-5; no reliable D call. In germline, CDR1 is KGHSH, CDR2 LQKENI. Trimming removed 0 bases from V and 5 bases from J, with 7 bases in between. The CDR3 consists of 13 residues. CDR3 residues: CASSPPNRETQYF. The CDR3 nucleotides read TGTGCCAGCTCACCACCGAATCGGGAGACCCAGTACTTC. The full variable domain, rest sourced from reference TRBV18 and TRBJ2-5, is NAGVMQNPRHLVRRRGQEARLRCSPMKGHSHVYWYRQLPEEGLKFMVYLQKENIIDESGMPKERFSAEFPKEGPSILRIQQVVRGDSAAYFCASSPPNRETQYFGPGTRLLVL.

The chain links TRBV9 to TRBJ1-3; D may be TRBD1 (5 bases). The CDR3 has 17 residues. Germline-derived CDR1 and CDR2 are SGDLS and YYNGEE. V was pared by 4 bases and J by 0 bases, with 17 bases between. CDR3 region: CASSPPGRVISGNTIYF. CDR3 nucleotide sequence: TGTGCCAGCAGCCCACCGGGACGGGTAATCTCTGGAAACACCATATATTTT.

The gene calls are TRBV5-1 and TRBJ1-1; possible D gene TRBD1, 6 bases. Germline loops: CDR1 SGHRS, CDR2 YFSETQ. The CDR3 contains 14 residues. V lost 5 bases, J lost 7 bases, and 18 bases lay in between. The DNA of the CDR3 is TGCGCCAGCAGAGCAGGGAAGGGGGACGGTGAAGCTTTCTTT. It codes for CASRAGKGDGEAFF. The full variable domain, its missing parts supplied by reference TRBV5-1 and TRBJ1-1, is KAGVTQTPRYLIKTRGQQVTLSCSPISGHRSVSWYQQTPGQGLQFLFEYFSETQRNKGNFPGRFSGRQFSNSRSEMNVSTLELGDSALYLCASRAGKGDGEAFFGQGTRLTVV.

This chain uses TRBV4-3 with TRBJ2-3, with D perhaps matching TRBD2 (5 bases). The CDR3 is 13 residues long. Trimming removed 4 bases from V and 4 bases from J, with 9 bases in between. Germline CDR1 LGHNA, CDR2 YSLEER. DNA of the CDR3: TGCGCCAGCAGCCCCTCGAGGGCAGATACGCAGTATTTT. As protein: CASSPSRADTQYF.

V is TRBV4-1 and J is TRBJ2-7, with D tentatively TRBD1 (6 bases). V was pared by 4 bases and J by 3 bases, with 16 bases between. Germline-derived CDR1 and CDR2 are MGHRA and YSYEKL. This CDR3 has 15 amino acids. CDR3: CASSLSLTGFYEQYF. In nucleotides, the CDR3 is TGCGCCAGCAGCCTTTCTCTAACAGGGTTCTACGAGCAGTACTTC.

This chain uses TRBV5-6 with TRBJ1-1; D is undetermined. Germline assignment: CDR1 SGHDT and CDR2 YYEEEE. Between the trimmed V and J ends, which lost 4 bases and 1 base, there was a span of 14 bases. The CDR3 runs to 15 residues. The CDR3 DNA sequence: TGTGCCAGCAGCCCAGAACGGGCCGCGAACACTGAAGCTTTCTTT. It is translated as CASSPERAANTEAFF.

The chain carries TRBV11-2 and TRBJ1-4; 7 positions agree with TRBD1. Germline V lookup: CDR1 SGHAT, CDR2 FQNNGV. CDR3 length: 16 residues. The ends lost 3 bases at V and 2 bases at J; junction bases unmatched: 6. CDR3: CASSLSQGETNEKLFF. DNA for the CDR3: TGTGCCAGCAGCTTGTCTCAGGGGGAGACTAATGAAAAACTGTTTTTT.

This chain links TRBV28 with TRBJ2-7; D could derive from TRBD1 or TRBD2 (5 bases each). The germline V gene encodes CDR1 MDHEN and CDR2 SYDVKM. Trimming cost V 2 bases and J 3 bases, with 5 bases left between them. The CDR3 length is 12 residues. The CDR3 DNA sequence: TGTGCCAGCAGTTTAGGGGGCTACGAGCAGTACTTC. Protein: CASSLGGYEQYF.

The rearrangement links TRBV7-2 to TRBJ2-5, with D possibly TRBD2 on 6 matching bases. Between the trimmed V and J ends, which lost 5 bases and 5 bases, there was a span of 15 bases. Per germline, CDR1 SGHTA and CDR2 FQGNSA. The CDR3 loop spans 14 amino acids. CDR3: CASSGGMVGETQYF. CDR3 nucleotide sequence: TGTGCCAGCAGCGGCGGGATGGTTGGGGAGACCCAGTACTTC.

The rearrangement uses TRBV9 and TRBJ2-2; D not certain. The CDR3 totals 13 residues. Germline CDR1 and CDR2: SGDLS and YYNGEE. Between the trimmed V and J ends, which lost 2 bases and 2 bases, there was a span of 4 bases. The CDR3 nucleotides are TGTGCCAGCAGCGTCAGAAACACCGGGGAGCTGTTTTTT. Translated: CASSVRNTGELFF.

The chain couples TRBV21-1 to TRBJ2-5; the table's TRBD2 call for D was not verified on the DNA. TRBV21-1 is annotated as a pseudogene. The CDR3 is made up of 12 amino acids. The CDR3: CASSKDGEDQYF. CDR3 coding DNA: TGTGCCAGCAGCAAAGACGGGGAGGACCAGTACTTC.

This chain links TRBV7-9 with TRBJ1-3, with 7 nucleotides matching TRBD1. V lost 11 bases to trimming and J lost 0 bases; unmatched junction nucleotides: 4. CDR1 and CDR2 from the germline V gene are SEHNR and FQNEAQ (reference sequence). The CDR3 covers 13 residues. Written as DNA, the CDR3 is TGTGCCTCCAGGGACAGCTCTGGAAACACCATATATTTT. Its protein is CASRDSSGNTIYF.

The V gene is TRBV6-5, the J gene TRBJ2-1; tentatively, D is TRBD2 (5 bases). The CDR3 runs to 12 residues. V was shortened by 2 bases and J by 10 bases, with 9 bases between the two germline ends. The germline CDR1 and CDR2 sequences are MNHEY and SVGAGI. The CDR3 spells CASSYPAGEQFF. As DNA, the CDR3 is TGTGCCAGCAGTTACCCGGCGGGCGAGCAGTTCTTC.

This clone appeared once. This chain connects TRBV7-2 to TRBJ2-5; no clear D. V gave up 5 bases and J gave up 5 bases, with 9 bases separating them. Germline V gene data show CDR1 as SGHTA and CDR2 as FQGNSA. This CDR3 contains 12 residues. The CDR3 protein is CASSIMTETQYF. The DNA for the CDR3 is TGTGCCAGCAGCATTATGACGGAGACCCAGTACTTC.

This clone was observed once. The CDR3 DNA follows: TGTGCCAGCTCGGGGACTAGCGGGGAGGATGAGCAGTTCTTC. Translated, it gives CASSGTSGEDEQFF. The V and J genes are TRBV18 and TRBJ2-1, with 13 nucleotides matching TRBD2. J lost 8 bases, V lost 6 bases, and 4 bases had no gene match. The germline CDR1 and CDR2 sequences are KGHSH and LQKENI. This CDR3 has 14 amino acids.

The chain employs TRBV10-2 and TRBJ1-4; D remains unclear. The CDR3 length is 17 residues. V lost 3 bases and J lost 0, with 14 bases in between. CDR1 and CDR2 (germline): WSHSY, SAAADI. CDR3: CASSDPAGSTTNEKLFF. The CDR3 DNA is TGCGCCAGCAGTGATCCTGCAGGTTCCACAACTAATGAAAAACTGTTTTTT.